This T cell receptor (beta chain) was captured in a study of T cell repertoires in cytomegalovirus infection. Study overall: Public TCR beta signatures marked donors with CMV infection and the matching HLA.

In its sample, this clonotype was seen a few times. The antigen is not known. TCRdb reanalysed the reads using MiXCR and keeps one entry per CDR3 protein. The sample has 700,000 to 900,000 distinct CDR3 sequences; roughly 28% are singletons. This sequence originates from a human donor in good health (CMV status not recorded). Some clones in this sample may be carry-over from other donors' samples. This sample comprised cultured CD8+ T cells from PBMCs, obtained from culture after CMV antigen stimulation.

For the CDR3, the DNA is TGTGCCATCAGTGAGTTCGGGACTACCGCTAGCACAGATACGCAGTATTTT. Translation gives CAISEFGTTASTDTQYF. This chain uses TRBV10-3 with TRBJ2-3, with 7 bases fitting TRBD2. Germline CDR1 ENHRY, CDR2 SYGVKD. There are 17 residues in the CDR3. The V segment lost 1 base and the J segment 0 bases; nucleotides outside the gene matches: 7.